This T cell receptor beta chain was captured by sequencing in a study of spatial heterogeneity in lung cancer. About the research overall: In raw reads, more than 8.5 appearances on average were recorded for each unique TCR and UMI combination.

Whole-study results and caveats: Ubiquitous, expanded tumor-derived TCRs were more frequently observed in blood at resection than at follow-up.

Described time point: sample taken at primary tumor resection. Extraction of whole RNA from tumor, nontumor lung or frozen PBMC preceded unsorted sequencing. The table lists this clonotype with many counts. Its matching antigen is unknown. Via MiXCR, TCRdb re-called the 5' RACE reads, giving one row per CDR3 protein. The sample contains 20,000 to 25,000 distinct CDR3 sequences, 4% to 5% of which appear only once. Trimming pared 0 bases from V and 4 bases from J, leaving 7 bases between. This CDR3 comprises 14 residues. Germline assignment: CDR1 SGHRS and CDR2 YFSETQ. The chain is built from TRBV5-1 and TRBJ1-4; no clear D gene. Sequenced material: PBMCs, taken at surgery. The source of this sequence is a male donor with early-stage non-small cell lung cancer. CDR3 amino acids: CASSLGIGNEKLFF. CDR3 bases: TGCGCCAGCAGCTTGGGGATAGGTAATGAAAAACTGTTTTTT.